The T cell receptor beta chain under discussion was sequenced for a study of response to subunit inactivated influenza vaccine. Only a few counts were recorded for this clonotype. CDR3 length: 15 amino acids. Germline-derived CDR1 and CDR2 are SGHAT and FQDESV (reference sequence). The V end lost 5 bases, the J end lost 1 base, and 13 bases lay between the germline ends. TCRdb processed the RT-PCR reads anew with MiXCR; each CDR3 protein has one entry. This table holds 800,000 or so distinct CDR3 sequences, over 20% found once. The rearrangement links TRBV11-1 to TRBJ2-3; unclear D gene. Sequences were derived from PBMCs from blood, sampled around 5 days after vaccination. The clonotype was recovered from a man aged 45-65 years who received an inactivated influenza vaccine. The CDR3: CASSPGPAGTDTQYF. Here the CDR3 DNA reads TGTGCCAGCAGCCCAGGACCTGCTGGCACAGATACGCAGTATTTT.